The 12 T cell receptor beta chains reported below all come from one sample, sequenced in a study of blood T cell repertoires in COVID-19. Sequenced by immunoSEQ multiplex PCR; TCRdb stores in-frame clones only, minus some. There are 250,000 to 300,000 clones in the sample; approximately 82% occur only once, and about 5% lies in the top ten. Sequencing was carried out using PBMCs or T cells enriched from blood (not recorded which). The source is a man aged 35 to 55 who had been exposed to COVID-19.

This rearrangement joins TRBV4-1 to TRBJ1-1; D uncertain. The ends were cut back, 4 bases at V and 9 bases at J, with 15 bases in the middle. This CDR3 has 13 amino acids. Germline V gene data show CDR1 as MGHRA and CDR2 as YSYEKL. The CDR3 DNA follows: TGCGCCAGCAGCCGCGGCCCTCTGGAGAAAGCTTTCTTT. Encoded protein: CASSRGPLEKAFF.

The rearrangement links TRBV29-1 to TRBJ1-1; TRBD1 is a possible D gene (5 bases). The V gene lost 3 bases and the J gene lost 3 bases, with 8 bases spanning the gap. The CDR3 has 12 amino acids. CDR1 and CDR2 (germline): SQVTM, ANQGSEA. The CDR3 spells CSVDRQHTEAFF. DNA for the CDR3: TGCAGCGTTGACCGACAGCACACTGAAGCTTTCTTT.

This clone was seen once. A far more abundant clone sits one base away, making this likely a read error. This sequence joins TRBV12-3 or TRBV12-4 and TRBJ1-6, with 10 bases identical to TRBD1. CDR3 length: 13 amino acids. V was clipped by 7 bases and J by 7 bases; unmatched bases: 1. CDR3 residues: CASTGQGNSPLHF. The CDR3 DNA follows: TGTGCCAGCACGGGACAGGGGAATTCACCCCTCCACTTT.

The CDR3 DNA reads as TGTGCCAGCAGCGTAGCGTCCGGGAGTATCTACGAGCAGTACTTC. Protein product: CASSVASGSIYEQYF. This chain joins TRBV9 and TRBJ2-7, with TRBD2 as a possible D gene (6 bases). This CDR3 is built from 15 residues. The germline V and J ends were trimmed by 0 bases and 3 bases, with 13 bases remaining between them. Per germline, CDR1 SGDLS and CDR2 YYNGEE. The full variable domain, its missing parts supplied by reference TRBV9 and TRBJ2-7, is DSGVTQTPKHLITATGQRVTLRCSPRSGDLSVYWYQQSLDQGLQFLIQYYNGEERAKGNILERFSAQQFPDLHSELNLSSLELGDSALYFCASSVASGSIYEQYFGPGTRLTVT.

V usage is TRBV19 and J usage is TRBJ1-3; 7 nucleotides align to TRBD1. Germline CDR1 and CDR2: LNHDA and SQIVND (reference sequence). This CDR3 contains 15 residues. Trimming took 5 bases from V and 2 from J; bases not matched to a gene: 6. Written as DNA, the CDR3 is TGTGCCAGTAGTTTCGAACAGGGGACTGGAAACACCATATATTTT. Amino acid sequence: CASSFEQGTGNTIYF.

The genes are TRBV9 and TRBJ2-7, with 8 bases matching TRBD1. CDR3 length equals 13 residues. The germline V gene encodes CDR1 SGDLS and CDR2 YYNGEE. V lost 1 base, J lost 3 bases, and 0 bases stayed unmatched. CDR3 in DNA: TGTGCCAGCAGCGTAACAGGGGGCTACGAGCAGTACTTC. Its protein product is CASSVTGGYEQYF.

This chain connects TRBV7-9 to TRBJ2-3, with D hard to call. In germline, CDR1 is SEHNR, CDR2 FQNEAQ (reference sequence). The ends were cut back, 2 bases at V and 1 base at J, with 10 bases in the middle. This CDR3 has 15 amino acids. The CDR3 sequence is CASSLTSRRTDTQYF. CDR3 DNA sequence: TGTGCCAGCAGCTTAACTTCCCGTCGCACAGATACGCAGTATTTT. The full variable domain, in which reference TRBV7-9 and TRBJ2-3 provide the parts outside the CDR3, is DTGVSQNPRHKITKRGQNVTFRCDPISEHNRLYWYRQTLGQGPEFLTYFQNEAQLEKSRLLSDRFSAERPKGSFSTLEIQRTEQGDSAMYLCASSLTSRRTDTQYFGPGTRLTVL.

The V gene is TRBV4-2, the J gene TRBJ1-5, with TRBD1 matching 10 bases. The CDR3 totals 16 residues. Trimming at V came to 2 bases and at J to 5 bases, leaving 6 bases not matched to a gene. Germline lookup yields CDR1 LGHNA and CDR2 YNFKEQ. The CDR3 is CASSQTSTGGYQPQHF. As DNA, the CDR3 is TGTGCCAGCAGCCAAACCTCGACAGGGGGCTATCAGCCCCAGCATTTT.

The chain carries TRBV3-1 (or the pseudogene TRBV3-2) and TRBJ2-7, with D possibly TRBD2 on 5 matching bases. Trimming shortened V by 2 bases and J by 4 bases, and 15 bases separated the two germline ends. In germline, CDR1 is LGHDT, CDR2 YNNKEL (reference sequence). The CDR3 is 15 residues long. The chain's CDR3 is CASSQYGRSGYEQYF. Here the CDR3 DNA reads TGTGCCAGCAGCCAATACGGCAGATCGGGATACGAGCAGTACTTC.

The V call is TRBV11-2, the J call TRBJ2-7; no clear D gene. CDR3 length: 13 amino acids. Germline V gene data show CDR1 as SGHAT and CDR2 as FQNNGV. V lost 1 base to trimming and J lost 9 bases, with 13 bases between them. CDR3 in amino acids: CASSLVARVGQYF. CDR3 nucleotide sequence: TGTGCCAGCAGCTTAGTCGCTCGGGTTGGGCAGTACTTC.

The chain uses TRBV15 and TRBJ2-2, with no clear D. Trimming stripped 0 bases from V and 4 bases from J, with 3 bases between. The CDR3 runs 13 residues. Looked up from germline, CDR1 is LNHNV and CDR2 is YYDKDF (reference sequence). CDR3 in DNA: TGTGCCACCAGCAGAGATCGCACCGGGGAGCTGTTTTTT. Translation: CATSRDRTGELFF.

The chain joins TRBV19 to TRBJ1-1; possibly TRBD1 for D (5 bases). Germline V gene lookup returns CDR1 LNHDA and CDR2 SQIVND (reference sequence). V dropped 1 base and J dropped 1 base, with 28 bases sitting between them. The CDR3 contains 21 residues. CDR3 protein: CASSIARQRGLHPPKNTEAFF. CDR3 DNA sequence: TGTGCCAGTAGTATAGCCCGACAGAGAGGCCTGCATCCGCCAAAGAACACTGAAGCTTTCTTT.